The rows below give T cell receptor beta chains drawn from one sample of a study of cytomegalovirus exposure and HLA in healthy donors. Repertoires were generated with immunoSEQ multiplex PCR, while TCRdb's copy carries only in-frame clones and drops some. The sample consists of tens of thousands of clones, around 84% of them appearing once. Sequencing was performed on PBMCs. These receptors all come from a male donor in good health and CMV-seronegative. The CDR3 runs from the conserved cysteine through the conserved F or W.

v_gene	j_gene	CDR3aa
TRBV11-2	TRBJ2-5	CASSGPLAGGPRETQYF
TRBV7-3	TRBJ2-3	CASSLPAGGASTDTQYF
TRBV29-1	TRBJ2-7	CSVVRTGGSYEQYF
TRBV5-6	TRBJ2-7	CASKQGTPYEQYF
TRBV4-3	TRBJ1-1	CASSSRDRGYTEAFF
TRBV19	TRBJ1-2	CASSIQAKDYGYTF
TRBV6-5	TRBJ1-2	CASSSGDRGLNYGYTF
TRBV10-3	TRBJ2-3	CASRSDGTATDTQYF
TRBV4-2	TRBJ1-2	CASSQDRGAVGYTF
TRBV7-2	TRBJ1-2	CASSQDGRQGGGGYTF
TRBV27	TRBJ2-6	CASRSPPGQGYPGANVLTF
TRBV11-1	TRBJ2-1	CASSFPGTSGYNEQFF
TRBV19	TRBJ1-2	CASSIKGHRINYGYTF
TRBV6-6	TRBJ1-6	CASNRQGLGSPLHF
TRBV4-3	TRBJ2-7	CASSQDIGAAYEQYF
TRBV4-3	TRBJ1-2	CASSQDTRQGNYGYTF
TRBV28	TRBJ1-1	CASSPQGLNTEAFF
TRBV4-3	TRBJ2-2	CASSQETGGFRELFF
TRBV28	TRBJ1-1	CASSSYSRRAFF
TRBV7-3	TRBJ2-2	CASSFTDRKNTGELFF
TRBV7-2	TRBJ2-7	CASSVGGQGAGEQYF
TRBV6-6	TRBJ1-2	CASSSADYGYTF
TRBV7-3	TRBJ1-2	CASSAGTGNYTF
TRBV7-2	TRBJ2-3	CASSLARTGEQYF
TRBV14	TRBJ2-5	CASSRLLGIFQETQYF
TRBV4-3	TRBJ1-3	CASSQDSQGSGNTIYF
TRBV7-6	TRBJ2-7	CASSSQALSSKFSYEQYF
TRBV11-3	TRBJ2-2	CTSSFGASGGAGELFF
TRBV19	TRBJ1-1	CASSPRTENTEAFF
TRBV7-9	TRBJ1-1	CSSSLVAENTEAFF
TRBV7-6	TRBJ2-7	CASSLPTGGEQYF
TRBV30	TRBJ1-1	CASSPAGGTEAFF
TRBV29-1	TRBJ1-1	CSVDTGGAATEAFF
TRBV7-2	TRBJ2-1	CASSLGNGAYNEQFF
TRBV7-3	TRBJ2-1	CASSWSSEGKGNEQFF
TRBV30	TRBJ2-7	CACIESYEQYF
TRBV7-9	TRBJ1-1	CSSSLGGGNTEAFF
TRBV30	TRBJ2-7	CAWRGTGAAYEQYF
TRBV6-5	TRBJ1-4	CASSSTPGIEKLFF
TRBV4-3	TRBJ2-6	CASSQDSSGANVLTF
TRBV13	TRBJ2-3	CASSPTGLAGGWWGTDTQYF
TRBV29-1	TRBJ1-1	CSGDFDLGNTEAFF
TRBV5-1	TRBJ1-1	CASSFSGTEAFF